This T cell receptor beta chain was sequenced for a study of T cell changes during pregnancy in multiple sclerosis. Data came from immunoSEQ multiplex PCR; TCRdb stores just in-frame clones and leaves some out. The sample lists approximately 32,000 clones; about 93% were seen once. CDR3 size: 13 residues. Trimming removed 3 bases from V and 2 bases from J, with 6 bases in between. Germline-derived CDR1 and CDR2 are LGHNA and YSLEER. This clonotype was sampled from a female donor with multiple sclerosis, enrolled in a pregnancy study. Sequenced material: CD4+ T cells from peripheral blood mononuclear cells, taken in the second trimester of pregnancy. V is TRBV4-3 and J is TRBJ2-3; D ambiguous. As DNA, the CDR3 is TGCGCCAGCAGCCACTATCCCACAGATACGCAGTATTTT. Translated, it gives CASSHYPTDTQYF.